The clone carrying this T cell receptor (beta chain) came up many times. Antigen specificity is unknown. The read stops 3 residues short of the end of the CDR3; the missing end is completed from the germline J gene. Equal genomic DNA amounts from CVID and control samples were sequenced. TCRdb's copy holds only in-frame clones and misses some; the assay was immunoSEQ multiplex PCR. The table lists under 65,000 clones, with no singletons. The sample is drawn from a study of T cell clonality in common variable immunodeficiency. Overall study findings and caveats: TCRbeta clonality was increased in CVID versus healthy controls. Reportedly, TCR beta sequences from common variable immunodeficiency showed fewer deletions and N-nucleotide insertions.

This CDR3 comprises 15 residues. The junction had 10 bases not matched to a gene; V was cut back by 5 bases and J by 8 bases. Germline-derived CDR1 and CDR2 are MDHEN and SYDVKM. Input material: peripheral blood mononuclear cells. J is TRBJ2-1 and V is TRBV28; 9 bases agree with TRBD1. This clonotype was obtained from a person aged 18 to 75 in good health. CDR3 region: CASSPGTGRLHEQFF. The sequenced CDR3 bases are TGTGCCAGCAGTCCGGGGACAGGGCGCTTGCATGAG.